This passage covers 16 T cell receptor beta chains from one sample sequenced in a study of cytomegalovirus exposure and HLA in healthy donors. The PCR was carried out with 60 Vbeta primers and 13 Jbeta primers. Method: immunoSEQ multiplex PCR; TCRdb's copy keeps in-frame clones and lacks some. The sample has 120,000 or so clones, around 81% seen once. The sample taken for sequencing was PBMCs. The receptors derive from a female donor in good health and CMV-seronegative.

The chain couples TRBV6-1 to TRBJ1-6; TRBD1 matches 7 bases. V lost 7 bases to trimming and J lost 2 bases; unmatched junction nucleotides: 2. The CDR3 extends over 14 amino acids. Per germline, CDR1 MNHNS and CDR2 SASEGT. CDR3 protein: CASTRGTYNSPLHF. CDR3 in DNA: TGTGCCAGCACCAGGGGGACCTATAATTCACCCCTCCACTTT.

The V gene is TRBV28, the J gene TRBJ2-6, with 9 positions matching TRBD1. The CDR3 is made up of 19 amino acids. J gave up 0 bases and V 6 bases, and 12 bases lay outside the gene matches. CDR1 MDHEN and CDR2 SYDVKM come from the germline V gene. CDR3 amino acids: CASRSMGQGFRSGANVLTF. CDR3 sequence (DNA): TGTGCCAGCAGATCTATGGGACAGGGCTTTCGCTCTGGGGCCAACGTCCTGACTTTC.

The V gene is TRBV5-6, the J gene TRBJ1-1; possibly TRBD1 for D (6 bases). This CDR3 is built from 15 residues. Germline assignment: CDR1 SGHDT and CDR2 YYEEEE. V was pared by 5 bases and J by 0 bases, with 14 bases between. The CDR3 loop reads CASSRPGHMNTEAFF. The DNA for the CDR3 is TGTGCCAGCAGTCGTCCGGGACACATGAACACTGAAGCTTTCTTT.

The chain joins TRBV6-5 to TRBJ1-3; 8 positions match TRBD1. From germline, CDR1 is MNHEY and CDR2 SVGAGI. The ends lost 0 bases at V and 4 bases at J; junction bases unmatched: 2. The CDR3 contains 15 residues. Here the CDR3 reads CASSYSRGPGNTIYF. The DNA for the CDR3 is TGTGCCAGCAGTTACTCCAGGGGGCCGGGAAACACCATATATTTT.

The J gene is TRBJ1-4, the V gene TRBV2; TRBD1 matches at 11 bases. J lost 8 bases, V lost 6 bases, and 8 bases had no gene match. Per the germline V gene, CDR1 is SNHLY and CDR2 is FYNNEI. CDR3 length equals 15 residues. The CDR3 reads CASSAGQGALEKLFF. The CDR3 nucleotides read TGTGCCAGCAGCGCTGGACAGGGGGCGTTGGAAAAACTGTTTTTT.

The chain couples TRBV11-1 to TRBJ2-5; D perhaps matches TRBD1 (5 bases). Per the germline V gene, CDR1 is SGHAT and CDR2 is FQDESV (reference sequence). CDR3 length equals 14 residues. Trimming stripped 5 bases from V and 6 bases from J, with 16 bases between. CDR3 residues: CASSLDNLDKTQYF. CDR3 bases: TGTGCCAGCAGCCTGGACAACCTGGATAAGACCCAGTACTTC. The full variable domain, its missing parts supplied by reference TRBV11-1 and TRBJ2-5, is EAEVAQSPRYKITEKSQAVAFWCDPISGHATLYWYRQILGQGPELLVQFQDESVVDDSQLPKDRFSAERLKGVDSTLKIQPAELGDSAMYLCASSLDNLDKTQYFGPGTRLLVL.

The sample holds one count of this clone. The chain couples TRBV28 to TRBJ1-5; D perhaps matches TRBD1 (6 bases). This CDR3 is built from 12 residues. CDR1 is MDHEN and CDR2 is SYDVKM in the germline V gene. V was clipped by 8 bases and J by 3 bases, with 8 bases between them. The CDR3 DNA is TGTGCCAGCGGGACACTCAATCAGCCCCAGCATTTT. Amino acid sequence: CASGTLNQPQHF.

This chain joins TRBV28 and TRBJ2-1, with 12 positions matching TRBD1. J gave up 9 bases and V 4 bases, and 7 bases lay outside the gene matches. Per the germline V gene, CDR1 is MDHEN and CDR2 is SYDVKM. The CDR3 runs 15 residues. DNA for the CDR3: TGTGCCAGCAGTTCGCCGGGACAGGGGGCCGGTGAGCAGTTCTTC. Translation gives CASSSPGQGAGEQFF.

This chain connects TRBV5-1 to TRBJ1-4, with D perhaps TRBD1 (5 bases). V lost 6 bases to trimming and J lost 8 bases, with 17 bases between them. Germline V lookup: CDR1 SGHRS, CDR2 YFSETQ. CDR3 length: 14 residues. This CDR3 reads CASTAGGGEEKLFF. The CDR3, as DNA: TGCGCCAGCACCGCGGGGGGGGGAGAGGAAAAACTGTTTTTT.

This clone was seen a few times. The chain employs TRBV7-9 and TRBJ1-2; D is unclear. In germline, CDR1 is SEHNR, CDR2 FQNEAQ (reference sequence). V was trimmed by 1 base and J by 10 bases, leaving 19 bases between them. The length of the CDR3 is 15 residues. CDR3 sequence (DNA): TGTGCCAGCAGCTTAGGGCAGGCGGGCTCGGTGACCTACACCTTC. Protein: CASSLGQAGSVTYTF.

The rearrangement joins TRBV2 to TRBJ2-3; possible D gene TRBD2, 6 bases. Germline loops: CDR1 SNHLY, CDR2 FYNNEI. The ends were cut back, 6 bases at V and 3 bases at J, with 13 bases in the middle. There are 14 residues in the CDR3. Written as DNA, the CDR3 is TGTGCCAGCAGGGCGACTAGACAAACAGATACGCAGTATTTT. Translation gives CASRATRQTDTQYF.

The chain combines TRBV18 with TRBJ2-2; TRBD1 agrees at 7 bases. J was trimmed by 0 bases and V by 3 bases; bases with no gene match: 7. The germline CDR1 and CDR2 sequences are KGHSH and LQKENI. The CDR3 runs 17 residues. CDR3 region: CASSPKQGPSNTGELFF. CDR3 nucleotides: TGTGCCAGCTCACCCAAACAGGGGCCTTCGAACACCGGGGAGCTGTTTTTT.

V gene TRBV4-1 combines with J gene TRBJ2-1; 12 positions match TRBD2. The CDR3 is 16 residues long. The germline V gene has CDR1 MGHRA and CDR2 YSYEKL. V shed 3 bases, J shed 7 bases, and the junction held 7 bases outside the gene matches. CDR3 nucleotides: TGCGCCAGCAGCCACCCACTAGCGGGGGGCAAGAATGAGCAGTTCTTC. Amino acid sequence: CASSHPLAGGKNEQFF.

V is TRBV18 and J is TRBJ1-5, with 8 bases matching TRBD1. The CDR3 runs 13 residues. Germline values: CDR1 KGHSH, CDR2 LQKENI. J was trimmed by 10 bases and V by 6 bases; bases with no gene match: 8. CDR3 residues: CASSVDRVDPQHF. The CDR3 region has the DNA TGTGCCAGCTCCGTGGACAGGGTGGATCCCCAGCATTTT.

The CDR3 coding sequence is TGTGCCAGCAGTTGGGGGACAGGGGATCACACGAACACCGGGGAGCTGTTTTTT. It specifies CASSWGTGDHTNTGELFF. This rearrangement joins TRBV28 to TRBJ2-2; 10 bases match TRBD1. This CDR3 contains 18 residues. With 4 bases clipped from V and 0 bases from J, the junction kept 8 bases outside the gene matches. Germline lookup yields CDR1 MDHEN and CDR2 SYDVKM.

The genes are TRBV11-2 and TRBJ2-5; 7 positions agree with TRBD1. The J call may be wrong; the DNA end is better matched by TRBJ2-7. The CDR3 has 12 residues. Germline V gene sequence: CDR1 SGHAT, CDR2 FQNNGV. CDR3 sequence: CASSWTGYEQYF. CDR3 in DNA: TGTGCCAGCAGCTGGACAGGCTACGAGCAGTACTTC.